This entry lists 11 T cell receptor beta chains sequenced from one sample in a study of T-cell reconstitution after alpha-beta-depleted transplantation in children. During its preparation, the TCRbeta library received unique molecular identifiers. TCRdb re-called the PCR reads through MiXCR, storing one row per CDR3 protein. This table holds a few hundred thousand distinct CDR3 sequences, around 16% found once. The specimen was PBMCs from the stem cell graft donor, collected from the stem cell graft. All receptors come from a human donor who donated a stem cell graft to a child with acute lymphoblastic leukemia.

There are many counts of this clonotype. The J gene is TRBJ1-1, the V gene TRBV5-1, with TRBD1 matching 8 bases. CDR1 SGHRS and CDR2 YFSETQ come from the germline V gene. The CDR3 is 14 residues long. Trimming took 4 bases from V and 6 from J; bases not matched to a gene: 8. CDR3 residues: CASSPWTGRAEAFF. In DNA form, the CDR3 reads TGCGCCAGCAGCCCCTGGACAGGGAGGGCTGAAGCTTTCTTT.

This clonotype was observed a few times. The chain uses TRBV5-1 and TRBJ2-1; unclear D gene. CDR3 size: 12 residues. The V end lost 4 bases, the J end lost 9 bases, and 11 bases lay between the germline ends. Germline CDR1 is SGHRS and CDR2 is YFSETQ. CDR3 sequence reads: CASSPYGFEQFF. The CDR3 DNA is TGCGCCAGCAGCCCTTACGGATTTGAGCAGTTCTTC. The full variable domain, completed using reference TRBV5-1 and TRBJ2-1, is KAGVTQTPRYLIKTRGQQVTLSCSPISGHRSVSWYQQTPGQGLQFLFEYFSETQRNKGNFPGRFSGRQFSNSRSEMNVSTLELGDSALYLCASSPYGFEQFFGPGTRLTVL.

This clonotype was observed a few times. The chain has TRBV6-5 and TRBJ2-7, with 11 bases fitting TRBD2. Germline values: CDR1 MNHEY, CDR2 SVGAGI. Unmatched junction bases numbered 7, after V lost 5 bases and J lost 4 bases. The CDR3 has 15 amino acids. In DNA form, the CDR3 reads TGTGCCAGCAGTACTACTAGCGGGAGCGGGTACGAGCAGTACTTC. Translated, it gives CASSTTSGSGYEQYF.

This clonotype has just a few counts. J is TRBJ1-5 and V is TRBV5-1; the D gene is possibly TRBD1 (6 bases). Trimming took off 1 base at V and 6 bases at J, with 14 bases between the two ends. The CDR3 covers 15 residues. Germline CDR1 SGHRS, CDR2 YFSETQ. For the CDR3, the DNA is TGCGCCAGCAGCTTGATGGGGGGGACAAGTCAGCCCCAGCATTTT. Protein sequence: CASSLMGGTSQPQHF.

This clonotype was detected a few times. The rearrangement joins TRBV9 to TRBJ2-7; D may be TRBD2 (5 bases). Deletions cut 4 bases from V and 5 bases from J, with 13 bases between. Germline loops: CDR1 SGDLS, CDR2 YYNGEE. The CDR3 runs 13 residues. Written as DNA, the CDR3 is TGTGCCAGCAGCCCAAGAGAGGGCCACGAGCAGTACTTC. It is translated as CASSPREGHEQYF. The whole variable domain, remainder taken from reference TRBV9 and TRBJ2-7, is DSGVTQTPKHLITATGQRVTLRCSPRSGDLSVYWYQQSLDQGLQFLIQYYNGEERAKGNILERFSAQQFPDLHSELNLSSLELGDSALYFCASSPREGHEQYFGPGTRLTVT.

In its sample, this clonotype was seen a few times. In DNA, the CDR3 is TGTGCCAGCATAAAGGGCAGCGGAGGTCAAGTCGAGCAGTACTTC. Protein product: CASIKGSGGQVEQYF. V and J are TRBV6-1 and TRBJ2-7; a possible D gene is TRBD2 (5 bases). V lost 7 bases to trimming and J lost 6 bases, with 22 bases between them. The CDR3 has 15 amino acids. Germline CDR1 MNHNS, CDR2 SASEGT.

The chain employs TRBV5-1 and TRBJ1-4, with D maybe TRBD1 (6 bases). The CDR3 runs 14 residues. The germline V gene encodes CDR1 SGHRS and CDR2 YFSETQ. V gave up 4 bases and J gave up 8 bases, with 15 bases separating them. The CDR3 region is CASSPQGGEEKLFF. The CDR3 DNA follows: TGCGCCAGCAGCCCACAGGGAGGTGAAGAAAAACTGTTTTTT.

The chain carries TRBV7-8 and TRBJ2-2, with TRBD1 identical over 8 bases. The CDR3 contains 17 residues. V gave up 5 bases and J gave up 1 base; unmatched junction bases: 9. CDR1 is SGHVS, CDR2 FQNEAQ, per germline. The CDR3 sequence is CASSPSPRGRNTGELFF. CDR3 coding DNA: TGTGCCAGCAGCCCTTCACCCAGGGGGCGGAACACCGGGGAGCTGTTTTTT. The entire variable domain, with the rest obtained from reference TRBV7-8 and TRBJ2-2, is as follows: GAGVSQSPRYKVAKRGQDVALRCDPISGHVSLFWYQQALGQGPEFLTYFQNEAQLDKSGLPSDRFFAERPEGSVSTLKIQRTQQEDSAVYLCASSPSPRGRNTGELFFGEGSRLTVL.

The table lists this clonotype with a few counts. The chain links TRBV20-1 to TRBJ2-7; D is unresolved. Trimming removed 3 bases from V and 4 bases from J, with 13 bases in between. Germline V CDR1 and CDR2: DFQATT, SNEGSKA (reference sequence). The CDR3 totals 13 residues. The CDR3 is CSASVSSSYEQYF. The CDR3 DNA sequence: TGCAGTGCTAGCGTCTCCTCGAGTTACGAGCAGTACTTC.

This chain links TRBV20-1 with TRBJ1-1; D gene ambiguous. V dropped 0 bases and J dropped 0 bases, with 11 bases sitting between them. The CDR3 length is 15 residues. In germline, CDR1 is DFQATT, CDR2 SNEGSKA (reference sequence). CDR3 residues: CSAREENLMNTEAFF. CDR3 coding DNA: TGCAGTGCTAGAGAGGAGAACCTAATGAACACTGAAGCTTTCTTT.

The rearrangement uses TRBV10-3 and TRBJ2-1, with D possibly being TRBD2 (5 bases). Germline values: CDR1 ENHRY, CDR2 SYGVKD. Trimming shortened V by 2 bases and J by 0 bases, and 8 bases separated the two germline ends. This CDR3 has 15 amino acids. In DNA form, the CDR3 reads TGTGCCATCAGTGAGGAGGGCAGCTCCTACAATGAGCAGTTCTTC. It translates to CAISEEGSSYNEQFF.